The 2 T cell receptor beta chains presented below share a single source sample, sequenced in a study of T cells after posttransplantation cyclophosphamide. Cyclophosphamide on days +3 and +4 followed busulfan-fludarabine conditioning and a marrow graft. The method was immunoSEQ multiplex PCR; TCRdb's version includes in-frame clones alone and lacks a portion of them. The sample lists 8,000 to 9,000 clones; over 75% were seen once. The starting material was PBMCs, obtained after allogeneic stem cell transplant with posttransplant cyclophosphamide. The receptors were gathered from a female patient between 40 and 55 years old who received an allogeneic stem cell transplant from an unrelated donor, was CMV-positive, and had no GVHD. Part of the T cell pool may stem from the graft donor.

This clone was seen a handful of times. The V call is TRBV28, the J call TRBJ2-7; 12 bases agree with TRBD1. The CDR3 consists of 16 residues. Germline V gives CDR1 MDHEN, CDR2 SYDVKM. V lost 10 bases, J lost 4 bases, and 14 bases stayed unmatched. CDR3 nucleotide sequence: TGTGCCACCCTACAGCCCCCGGGACAGGGGGCGTACGAGCAGTACTTC. Translated, it gives CATLQPPGQGAYEQYF. Filled out from reference TRBV28 and TRBJ2-7, the complete variable domain reads DVKVTQSSRYLVKRTGEKVFLECVQDMDHENMFWYRQDPGLGLRLIYFSYDVKMKEKGDIPEGYSVSREKKERFSLILESASTNQTSMYLCATLQPPGQGAYEQYFGPGTRLTVT.

The chain has TRBV28 and TRBJ2-7; D may be TRBD1 (6 bases). From germline, CDR1 is MDHEN and CDR2 SYDVKM. The CDR3 loop spans 14 amino acids. V was cut by 8 bases and J by 4 bases, with 18 bases left in between. Here the CDR3 reads CASRRKGVRYEQYF. In DNA, the CDR3 is TGTGCCAGCCGGAGGAAGGGGGTAAGGTACGAGCAGTACTTC.